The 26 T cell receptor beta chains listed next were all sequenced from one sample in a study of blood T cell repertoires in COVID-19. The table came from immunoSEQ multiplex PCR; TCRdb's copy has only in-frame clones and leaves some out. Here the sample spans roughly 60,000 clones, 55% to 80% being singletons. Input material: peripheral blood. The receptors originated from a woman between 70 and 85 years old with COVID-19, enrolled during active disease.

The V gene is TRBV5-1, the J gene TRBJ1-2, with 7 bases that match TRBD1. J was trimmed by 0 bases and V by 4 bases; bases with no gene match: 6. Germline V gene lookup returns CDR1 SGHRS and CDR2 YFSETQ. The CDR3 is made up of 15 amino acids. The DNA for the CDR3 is TGCGCCAGCAGCATAACGGGACAGTCTAACTATGGCTACACCTTC. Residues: CASSITGQSNYGYTF.

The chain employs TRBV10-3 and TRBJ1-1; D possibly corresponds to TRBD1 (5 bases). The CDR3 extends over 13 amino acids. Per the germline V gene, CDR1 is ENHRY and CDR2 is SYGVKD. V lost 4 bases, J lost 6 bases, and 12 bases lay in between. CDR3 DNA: TGTGCCATCAGTGGCTCGTTAGGGGCTGAAGCTTTCTTT. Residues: CAISGSLGAEAFF.

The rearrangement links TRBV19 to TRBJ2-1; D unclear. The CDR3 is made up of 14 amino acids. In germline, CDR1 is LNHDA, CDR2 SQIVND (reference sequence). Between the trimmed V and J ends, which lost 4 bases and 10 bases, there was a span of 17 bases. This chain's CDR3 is CASSKALGRLEQFF. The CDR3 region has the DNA TGTGCCAGTAGTAAAGCCTTAGGCAGGTTGGAGCAGTTCTTC.

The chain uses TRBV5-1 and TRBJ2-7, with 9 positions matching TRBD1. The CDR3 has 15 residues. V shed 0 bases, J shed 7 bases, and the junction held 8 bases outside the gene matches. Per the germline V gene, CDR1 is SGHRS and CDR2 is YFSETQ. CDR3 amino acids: CASSLALGQGLEQYF. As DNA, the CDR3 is TGCGCCAGCAGCTTGGCATTGGGACAGGGATTGGAGCAGTACTTC.

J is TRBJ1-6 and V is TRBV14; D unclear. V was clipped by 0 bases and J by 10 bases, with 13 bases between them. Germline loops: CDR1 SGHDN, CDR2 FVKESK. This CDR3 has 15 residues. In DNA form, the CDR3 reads TGTGCCAGCAGCCAAGATATGGGCGGGCGGTCACCCCTCCACTTT. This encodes CASSQDMGGRSPLHF.

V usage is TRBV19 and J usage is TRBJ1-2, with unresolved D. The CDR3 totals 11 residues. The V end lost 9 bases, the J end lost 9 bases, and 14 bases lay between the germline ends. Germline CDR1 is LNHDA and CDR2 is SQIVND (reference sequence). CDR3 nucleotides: TGTGCCAGCGGGTTTCTCGATCGCTACACCTTC. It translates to CASGFLDRYTF.

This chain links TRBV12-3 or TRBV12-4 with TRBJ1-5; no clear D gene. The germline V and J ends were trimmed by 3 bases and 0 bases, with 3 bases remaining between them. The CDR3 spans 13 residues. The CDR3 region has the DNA TGTGCCAGCAGTTTCAGTAGCAATCAGCCCCAGCATTTT. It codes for CASSFSSNQPQHF.

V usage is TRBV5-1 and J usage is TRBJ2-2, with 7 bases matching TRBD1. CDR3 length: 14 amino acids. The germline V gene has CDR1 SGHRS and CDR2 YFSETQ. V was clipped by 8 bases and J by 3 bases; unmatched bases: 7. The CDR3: CASKRDSHTGELFF. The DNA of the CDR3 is TGCGCCAGTAAACGGGACAGCCACACCGGGGAGCTGTTTTTT.

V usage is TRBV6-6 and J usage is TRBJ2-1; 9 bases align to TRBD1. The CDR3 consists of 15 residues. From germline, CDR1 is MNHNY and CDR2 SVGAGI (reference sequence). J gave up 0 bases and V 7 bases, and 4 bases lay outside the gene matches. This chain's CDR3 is CASILQGASYNEQFF. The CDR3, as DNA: TGTGCCAGCATCCTACAGGGGGCCTCCTACAATGAGCAGTTCTTC.

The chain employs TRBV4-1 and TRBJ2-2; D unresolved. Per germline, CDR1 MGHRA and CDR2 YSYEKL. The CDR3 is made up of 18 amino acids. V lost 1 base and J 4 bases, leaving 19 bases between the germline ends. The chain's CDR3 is CASSQAQVAIPFTGELFF. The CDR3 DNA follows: TGCGCCAGCAGCCAAGCTCAGGTGGCAATACCTTTCACCGGGGAGCTGTTTTTT.

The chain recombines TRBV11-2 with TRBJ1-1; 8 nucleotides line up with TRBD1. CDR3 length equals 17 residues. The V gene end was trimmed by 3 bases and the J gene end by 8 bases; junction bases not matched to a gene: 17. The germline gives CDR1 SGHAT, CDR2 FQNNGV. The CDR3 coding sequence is TGTGCCAGCAGCTTCTATATAACTGGACAGGGAGGGGGCGAAGCTTTCTTT. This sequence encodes CASSFYITGQGGGEAFF.

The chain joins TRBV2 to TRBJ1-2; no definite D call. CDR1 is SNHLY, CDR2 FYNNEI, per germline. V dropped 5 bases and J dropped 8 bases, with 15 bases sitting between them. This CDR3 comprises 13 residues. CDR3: CASSMARRRGYTF. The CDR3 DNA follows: TGTGCCAGCAGTATGGCCCGGAGACGGGGCTACACCTTC.

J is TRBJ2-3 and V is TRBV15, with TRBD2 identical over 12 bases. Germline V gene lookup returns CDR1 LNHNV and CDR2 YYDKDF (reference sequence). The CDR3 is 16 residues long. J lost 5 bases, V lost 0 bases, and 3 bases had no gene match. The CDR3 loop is CATSRDRGLAGDTQYF. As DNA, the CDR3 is TGTGCCACCAGCAGAGATCGGGGACTAGCGGGAGATACGCAGTATTTT.

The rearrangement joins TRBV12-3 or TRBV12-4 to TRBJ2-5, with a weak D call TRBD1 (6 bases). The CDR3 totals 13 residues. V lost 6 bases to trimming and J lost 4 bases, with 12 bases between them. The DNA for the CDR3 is TGTGCCAGCAGACAGGGTCGGTTAGAGACCCAGTACTTC. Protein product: CASRQGRLETQYF.

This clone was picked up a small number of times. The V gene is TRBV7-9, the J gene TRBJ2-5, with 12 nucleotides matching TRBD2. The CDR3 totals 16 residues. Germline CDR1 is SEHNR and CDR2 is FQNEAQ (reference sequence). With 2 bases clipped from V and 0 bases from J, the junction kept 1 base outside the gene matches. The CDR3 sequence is CASSLRTSGDQETQYF. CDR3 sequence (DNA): TGTGCCAGCAGCTTACGGACTAGCGGGGACCAAGAGACCCAGTACTTC.

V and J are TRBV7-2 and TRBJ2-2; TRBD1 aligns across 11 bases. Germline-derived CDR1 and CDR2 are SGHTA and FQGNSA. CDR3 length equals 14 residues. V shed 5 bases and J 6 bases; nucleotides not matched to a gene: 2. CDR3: CASSRDRGAGELFF. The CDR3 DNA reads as TGTGCCAGCAGCAGGGACAGGGGGGCCGGGGAGCTGTTTTTT. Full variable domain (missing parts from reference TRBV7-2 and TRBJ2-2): GAGVSQSPSNKVTEKGKDVELRCDPISGHTALYWYRQSLGQGLEFLIYFQGNSAPDKSGLPSDRFSAERTGGSVSTLTIQRTQQEDSAVYLCASSRDRGAGELFFGEGSRLTVL.

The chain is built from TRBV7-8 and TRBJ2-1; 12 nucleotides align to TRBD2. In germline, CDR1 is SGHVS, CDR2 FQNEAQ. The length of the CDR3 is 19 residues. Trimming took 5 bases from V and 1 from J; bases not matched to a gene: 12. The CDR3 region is CASSKLAGGSVLSYNEQFF. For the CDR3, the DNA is TGTGCCAGCAGCAAACTAGCGGGAGGATCGGTCCTATCCTACAATGAGCAGTTCTTC.

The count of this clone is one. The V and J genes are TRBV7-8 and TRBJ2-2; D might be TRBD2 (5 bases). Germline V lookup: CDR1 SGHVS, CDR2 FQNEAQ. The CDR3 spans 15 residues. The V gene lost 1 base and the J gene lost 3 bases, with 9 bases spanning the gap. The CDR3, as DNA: TGTGCCAGCAGCTTAGTTGGGCGGGACACCGGGGAGCTGTTTTTT. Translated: CASSLVGRDTGELFF.

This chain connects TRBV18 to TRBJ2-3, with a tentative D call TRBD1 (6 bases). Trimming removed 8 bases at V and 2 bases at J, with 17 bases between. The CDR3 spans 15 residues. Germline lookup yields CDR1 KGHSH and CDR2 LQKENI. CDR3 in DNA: TGTGCCAGCCTTCGGACAGTGGGTGTCACAGATACGCAGTATTTT. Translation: CASLRTVGVTDTQYF.

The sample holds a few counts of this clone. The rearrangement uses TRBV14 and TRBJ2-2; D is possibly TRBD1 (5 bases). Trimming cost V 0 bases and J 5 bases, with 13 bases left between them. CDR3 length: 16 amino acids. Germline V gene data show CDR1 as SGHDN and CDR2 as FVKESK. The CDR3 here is CASSQEQGRTTGELFF. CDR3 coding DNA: TGTGCCAGCAGCCAAGAGCAGGGCAGGACGACCGGGGAGCTGTTTTTT.

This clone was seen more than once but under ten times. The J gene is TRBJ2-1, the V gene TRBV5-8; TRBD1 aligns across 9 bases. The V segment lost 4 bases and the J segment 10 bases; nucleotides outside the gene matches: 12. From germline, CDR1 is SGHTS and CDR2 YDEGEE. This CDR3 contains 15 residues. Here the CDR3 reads CASSTWTGEIREQFF. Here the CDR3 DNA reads TGTGCCAGCAGCACCTGGACAGGGGAGATCCGGGAGCAGTTCTTC.

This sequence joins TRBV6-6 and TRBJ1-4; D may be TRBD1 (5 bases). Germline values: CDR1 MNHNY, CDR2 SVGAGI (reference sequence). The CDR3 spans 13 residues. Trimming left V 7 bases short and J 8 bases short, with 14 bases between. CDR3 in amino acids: CASIGQGEEKLFF. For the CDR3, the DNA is TGTGCCAGCATAGGGCAGGGTGAGGAAAAACTGTTTTTT.

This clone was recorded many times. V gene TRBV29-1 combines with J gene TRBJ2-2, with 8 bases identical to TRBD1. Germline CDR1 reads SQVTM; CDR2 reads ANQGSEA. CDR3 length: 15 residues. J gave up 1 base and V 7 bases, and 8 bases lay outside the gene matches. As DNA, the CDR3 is TGCAGCGGAGCAGCCGGGACAGGGAACACCGGGGAGCTGTTTTTT. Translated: CSGAAGTGNTGELFF.

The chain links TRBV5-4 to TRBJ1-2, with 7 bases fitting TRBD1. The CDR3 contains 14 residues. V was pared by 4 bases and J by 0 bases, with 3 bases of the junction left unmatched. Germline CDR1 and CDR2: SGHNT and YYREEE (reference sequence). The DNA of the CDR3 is TGTGCCAGCAGCCTACAGGGGACTAACTATGGCTACACCTTC. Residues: CASSLQGTNYGYTF.

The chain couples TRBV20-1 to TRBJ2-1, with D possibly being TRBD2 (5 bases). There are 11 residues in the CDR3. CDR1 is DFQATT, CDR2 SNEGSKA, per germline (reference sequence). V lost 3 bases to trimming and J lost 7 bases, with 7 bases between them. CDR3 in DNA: TGCAGTGCTAGGCGACTAAATGAGCAGTTCTTC. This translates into CSARRLNEQFF.

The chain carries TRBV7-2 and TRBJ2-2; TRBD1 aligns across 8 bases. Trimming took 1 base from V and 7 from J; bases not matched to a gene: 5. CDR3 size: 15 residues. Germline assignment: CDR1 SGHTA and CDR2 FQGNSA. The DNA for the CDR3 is TGTGCCAGCAGCTTAGTTTTACAGGGGGTCGGGGAGCTGTTTTTT. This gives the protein CASSLVLQGVGELFF. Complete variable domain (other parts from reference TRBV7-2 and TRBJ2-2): GAGVSQSPSNKVTEKGKDVELRCDPISGHTALYWYRQSLGQGLEFLIYFQGNSAPDKSGLPSDRFSAERTGGSVSTLTIQRTQQEDSAVYLCASSLVLQGVGELFFGEGSRLTVL.